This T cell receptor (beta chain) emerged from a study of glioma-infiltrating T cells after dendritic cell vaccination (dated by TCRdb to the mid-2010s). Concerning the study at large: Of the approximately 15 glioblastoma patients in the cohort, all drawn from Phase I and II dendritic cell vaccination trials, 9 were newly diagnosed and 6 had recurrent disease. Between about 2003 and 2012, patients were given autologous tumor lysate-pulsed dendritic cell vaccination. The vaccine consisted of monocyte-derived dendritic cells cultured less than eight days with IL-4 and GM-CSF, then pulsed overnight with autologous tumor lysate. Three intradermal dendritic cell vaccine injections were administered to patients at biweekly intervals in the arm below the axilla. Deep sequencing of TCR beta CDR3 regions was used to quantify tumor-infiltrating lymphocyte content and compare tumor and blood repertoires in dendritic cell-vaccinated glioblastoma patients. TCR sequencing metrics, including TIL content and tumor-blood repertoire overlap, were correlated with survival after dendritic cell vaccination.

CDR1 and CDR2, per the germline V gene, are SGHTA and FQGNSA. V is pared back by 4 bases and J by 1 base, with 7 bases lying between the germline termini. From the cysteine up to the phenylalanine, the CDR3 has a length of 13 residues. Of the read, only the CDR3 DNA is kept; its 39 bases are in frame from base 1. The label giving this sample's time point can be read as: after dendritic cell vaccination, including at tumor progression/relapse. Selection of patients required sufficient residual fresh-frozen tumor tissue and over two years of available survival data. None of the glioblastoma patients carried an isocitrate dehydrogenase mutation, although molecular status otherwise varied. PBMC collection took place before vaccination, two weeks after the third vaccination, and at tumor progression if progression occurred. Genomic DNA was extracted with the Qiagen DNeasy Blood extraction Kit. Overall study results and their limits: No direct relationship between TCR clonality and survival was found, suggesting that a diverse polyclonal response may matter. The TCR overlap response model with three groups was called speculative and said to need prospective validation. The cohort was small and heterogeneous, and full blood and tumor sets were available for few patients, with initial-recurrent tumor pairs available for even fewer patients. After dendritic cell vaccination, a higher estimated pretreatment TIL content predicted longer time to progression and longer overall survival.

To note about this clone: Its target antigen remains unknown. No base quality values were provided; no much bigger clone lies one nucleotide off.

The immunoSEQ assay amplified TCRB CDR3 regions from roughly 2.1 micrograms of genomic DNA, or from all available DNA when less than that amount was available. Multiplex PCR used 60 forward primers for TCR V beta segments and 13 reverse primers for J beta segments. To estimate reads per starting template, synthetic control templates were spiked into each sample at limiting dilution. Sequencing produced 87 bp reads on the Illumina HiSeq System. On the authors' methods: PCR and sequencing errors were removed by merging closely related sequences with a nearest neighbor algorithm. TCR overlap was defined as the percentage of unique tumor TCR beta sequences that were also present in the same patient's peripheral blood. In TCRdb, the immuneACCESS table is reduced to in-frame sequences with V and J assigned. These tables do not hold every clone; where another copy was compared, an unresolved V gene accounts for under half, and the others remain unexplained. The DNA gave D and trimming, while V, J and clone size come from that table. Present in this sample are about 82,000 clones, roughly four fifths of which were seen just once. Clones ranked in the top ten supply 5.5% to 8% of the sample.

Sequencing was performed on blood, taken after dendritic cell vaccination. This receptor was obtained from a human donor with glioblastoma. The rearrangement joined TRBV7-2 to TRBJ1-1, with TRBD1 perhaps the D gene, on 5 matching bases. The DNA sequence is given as TGTGCCAGCAGCTCCGGACAGAACACTGAAGCTTTCTTT. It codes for CASSSGQNTEAFF.